The clone carrying this TCR beta chain was observed at least ten times. Its antigen is not identified. This entry belongs to a study of T cells after yellow fever vaccination. Across the study: Researchers used SMART-Seq v4 Ultra Low Input to prepare fractions that had low cell numbers.

Regarding the study as a whole: Weaker in magnitude, the secondary response showed a faster peak on day 5 versus 15.

TCRdb independently ran MiXCR on the 5' RACE reads; one entry per CDR3 protein. The table includes around 330,000 distinct CDR3 sequences, about 3.5% detected once. The sequenced sample was PBMCs, obtained on the day of the yellow fever booster vaccination. This clonotype was obtained from a man aged 18 to 29 who received the YFV17D yellow fever vaccine.

CDR3 residues: CASSIGQGAAGYTF. The CDR3 DNA reads TGTGCCAGCAGTATAGGACAGGGGGCAGCCGGCTACACCTTC. The chain has TRBV12-3 or TRBV12-4 and TRBJ1-2; 11 nucleotides line up with TRBD1. J lost 8 bases, V lost 5 bases, and 7 bases had no gene match. The CDR3 is made up of 14 amino acids.